Presented here are 21 T cell receptor beta chains from one specimen sequenced in a study of T cell clonality in common variable immunodeficiency. Assay used: immunoSEQ multiplex PCR; TCRdb lists only in-frame clones, some missing. Singletons are absent from the sample, which has about 52,000 clones. Sequencing used peripheral blood mononuclear cells. These receptors all stem from a person aged 18 to 70 in good health.

This clone was recorded at least ten times. The missing CDR3 end, 3 residues past where the read stops, is filled in from the germline J gene. J is TRBJ2-5 and V is TRBV13, with 11 bases lining up with TRBD1. The V gene's germline CDR1 is PRHDT and CDR2 FYEKMQ (reference sequence). J gave up 0 bases and V 3 bases, and 3 bases lay outside the gene matches. The CDR3 runs to 16 residues. The CDR3 spells CASSFRDRGNQETQYF. The sequenced CDR3 bases are TGTGCCAGCAGCTTTAGGGACAGGGGGAACCAAGAGACC.

On this clone: The junction does not match germline at one end; this may be a read error. The CDR3 goes on 3 residues after the read ends, and that part is filled in from the germline J gene. The identical CDR3 is also encoded by other nucleotide sequences in the sample. V usage is TRBV30 and J usage is TRBJ2-3, with a possible D match to TRBD2 (7 bases). This CDR3 has 13 amino acids. Germline CDR1 is GTSNPN and CDR2 is SVGIG (reference sequence). The CDR3: CAWSGGPQETQYF. CDR3 DNA, as far as it was read: TGCGCCTGGTCCGGGGGGCCCCAAGAGACG.

This clone has at least ten counts. The CDR3 end falls 3 residues outside the read, so it is completed with the germline J gene. The chain links TRBV7-9 to TRBJ1-2, with no clear D. Trimming stripped 0 bases from V and 5 bases from J, with 7 bases between. Germline V gene lookup returns CDR1 SEHNR and CDR2 FQNEAQ (reference sequence). The CDR3 totals 13 residues. CDR3 DNA, as far as it was read: TGTGCCAGCAGCTTAGCACTTCCATATGGC. It yields the protein CASSLALPYG. The complete CDR3 protein is CASSLALPYGYTF.

The sample holds many counts of this clone. The read halts 3 residues ahead of the CDR3 end, with the missing end drawn from the germline J gene. This chain uses TRBV20-1 with TRBJ1-2, with D perhaps TRBD1 (6 bases). Germline V gene data show CDR1 as DFQATT and CDR2 as SNEGSKA (reference sequence). V dropped 0 bases and J dropped 4 bases, with 18 bases sitting between them. The CDR3 extends over 16 amino acids. The CDR3 reads CSARDPPTGLTYGYTF. The CDR3 bases that were read are TGCAGTGCTAGAGATCCGCCAACAGGGCTTACCTATGGC.

This clone was observed many times. The missing CDR3 end, 3 residues past where the read stops, is filled in from the germline J gene. The rearrangement links TRBV20-1 to TRBJ1-2; maybe TRBD1 (5 bases). V was trimmed by 0 bases and J by 5 bases, leaving 16 bases between them. The CDR3 runs to 15 residues. Per the germline V gene, CDR1 is DFQATT and CDR2 is SNEGSKA (reference sequence). The covered CDR3 bases are TGCAGTGCTAGAGATCGCGGGGCGGGGGGGTATGGC. Its translation is CSARDRGAGGYG. The complete CDR3 reads CSARDRGAGGYGYTF.

CDR3 in amino acids: CAWSKTSGIWYEQFF. The sequenced CDR3 bases are TGTGCCTGGAGTAAGACTAGCGGGATCTGGTATGAG. The rearrangement joins TRBV30 to TRBJ2-1; 11 bases match TRBD2. The CDR3 end is not reached by the read, which stops 3 residues before it; the germline J gene fills it in. CDR3 size: 15 residues. V shed 2 bases, J shed 8 bases, and the junction held 8 bases outside the gene matches. Germline V gene lookup returns CDR1 GTSNPN and CDR2 SVGIG (reference sequence). The full variable domain, in which reference TRBV30 and TRBJ2-1 provide the parts outside the CDR3, is SQTIHQWPATLVQPVGSPLSLECTVEGTSNPNLYWYRQAAGRGLQLLFYSVGIGQISSEVPQNLSASRPQDRQFILSSKKLLLSDSGFYLCAWSKTSGIWYEQFFGPGTRLTVL.

There are many counts of this clone. The CDR3 end is not reached by the read, which stops 3 residues before it; the germline J gene fills it in. The rearrangement joins TRBV5-1 to TRBJ1-2, with D possibly matching TRBD1 (6 bases). This CDR3 region has 15 residues. CDR1 SGHRS and CDR2 YFSETQ come from the germline V gene. The sequenced part of the CDR3 DNA is TGCGCCAGCAGTGTTCCTAGCGGGACAACAGATACC. As protein: CASSVPSGTTDT. From start to end, the CDR3 is CASSVPSGTTDTYTF.

This clone was observed many times. The read ends 3 residues early relative to the CDR3; the germline J gene fills the gap. The chain employs TRBV11-2 and TRBJ1-5; unclear D gene. V lost 0 bases and J lost 0, with 6 bases in between. CDR1 is SGHAT and CDR2 is FQNNGV in the germline V gene. The CDR3 is 15 residues long. Here the CDR3 reads CASSLDPRSNQPQHF. CDR3 DNA, as far as it was read: TGTGCCAGCAGCTTAGATCCCCGTAGCAATCAGCCC.

Turning to this clone: The missing CDR3 end, 3 residues past where the read stops, is filled in from the germline J gene. This sequence joins TRBV7-2 and TRBJ1-2; tentative D call: TRBD1 (5 bases). The CDR3 is made up of 11 amino acids. The germline V gene encodes CDR1 SGHTA and CDR2 FQGNSA. The CDR3 is CASSLGASYTF. The CDR3 bases that were read are TGTGCCAGCAGCCTAGGGGCTAGC.

This clone has ten or more counts. The sequenced fragment ends 3 residues before the CDR3 boundary, so the rest is inferred from the germline J gene. The chain has TRBV20-1 and TRBJ1-2; 9 bases agree with TRBD1. The V segment lost 2 bases and the J segment 4 bases; nucleotides outside the gene matches: 5. CDR3 size: 14 residues. Per germline, CDR1 DFQATT and CDR2 SNEGSKA (reference sequence). The CDR3 spells CSARSRGQGYGYTF. The part of the CDR3 DNA that was read is TGCAGTGCTAGAAGTAGGGGACAGGGCTATGGC.

This clone was counted between two and nine times. The CDR3 end lies 3 residues beyond the end of the read and is filled in from the germline J gene. V gene TRBV11-2 combines with J gene TRBJ1-1, with D tentatively TRBD1 (5 bases). CDR3 length equals 14 residues. Germline values: CDR1 SGHAT, CDR2 FQNNGV. Trimming shortened V by 5 bases and J by 0 bases, and 10 bases separated the two germline ends. The chain's CDR3 is CASSPNRMNTEAFF. The sequenced part of the CDR3 DNA is TGTGCCAGCAGCCCCAACAGGATGAACACTGAA.

This clone was observed at least ten times. The CDR3 is cut off 3 residues early in the read; its end comes from the germline J gene. The chain links TRBV6-2 or TRBV6-3 to TRBJ2-1; 12 nucleotides line up with TRBD2. In germline, CDR1 is MNHEY, CDR2 SVGEGT. The CDR3 length is 15 residues. Trimming cost V 4 bases and J 3 bases; bases outside gene matches: 1. This chain's CDR3 is CASSLLAGGYNEQFF. The CDR3 DNA, read in part, is TGTGCCAGCAGTTTACTAGCGGGGGGCTACAATGAG.

This clone showed up many times. The read falls 3 residues short of the CDR3 end, and the missing part is taken from the germline J gene. The genes are TRBV7-9 and TRBJ1-2; 7 positions match TRBD1. Germline assignment: CDR1 SEHNR and CDR2 FQNEAQ (reference sequence). Trimming at V came to 5 bases and at J to 4 bases, leaving 7 bases not matched to a gene. This CDR3 comprises 14 residues. The part of the CDR3 DNA that was read is TGTGCCAGCAGCCCACCGGGACAGCCCTATGGC. Encoded protein: CASSPPGQPYG. From start to end, the CDR3 is CASSPPGQPYGYTF.

This clone was recorded many times. Read sequence stops 3 residues before the CDR3 end, and the germline J gene provides the missing end. The chain employs TRBV27 and TRBJ2-2; D is unresolved. This CDR3 comprises 13 residues. CDR1 and CDR2 (germline): MNHEY, SMNVEV (reference sequence). CDR3: CASSQGSPLSLFF. The part of the CDR3 DNA that was read is TGTGCCAGCAGTCAAGGGTCTCCCCTGTCG.

This clone showed up just a few times. Germline is not matched at one junction end, which may reflect a read error. Read coverage stops 3 residues before the CDR3 terminus; the germline J gene supplies the remainder. Within the sample, other DNA sequences also encode this same CDR3. The chain carries TRBV2 and TRBJ2-2; 8 bases are a match to TRBD2. Germline assignment: CDR1 SNHLY and CDR2 FYNNEI. The CDR3 covers 16 residues. The covered CDR3 bases are TGTGCTAGCAGTGAATGGGGACTAGGAGACACCGGGGAG. Translating gives CASSEWGLGDTGE. The CDR3 as a whole reads CASSEWGLGDTGELFF.

The sample holds many counts of this clone. From the germline J gene comes the end of the CDR3, since the read stops 3 residues before it. V usage is TRBV5-6 and J usage is TRBJ2-5; 9 nucleotides match TRBD1. CDR3 size: 15 residues. CDR1 and CDR2 (germline): SGHDT, YYEEEE. V was pared by 5 bases and J by 0 bases, with 5 bases of the junction left unmatched. This CDR3 is CASRHRGLNQETQYF. CDR3 DNA, as far as it was read: TGTGCCAGCAGGCACAGGGGGCTGAACCAAGAGACC.

To note about this clone: The CDR3 end is not reached by the read, which stops 3 residues before it; the germline J gene fills it in. The chain is built from TRBV19 and TRBJ2-3; a weak D match, TRBD1 (6 bases). Germline values: CDR1 LNHDA, CDR2 SQIVND (reference sequence). CDR3 size: 16 residues. The covered CDR3 bases are TGTGCCAGTAGTCCAAACCTTGGGGGCAGGGTCCAGCCG. It codes for CASSPNLGGRVQP. Given in full, the CDR3 is CASSPNLGGRVQPQYF.

This clone was recorded at least ten times. The sequenced fragment ends 3 residues before the CDR3 boundary, so the rest is inferred from the germline J gene. V and J are TRBV20-1 and TRBJ1-2, with D perhaps matching TRBD1 (5 bases). The length of the CDR3 is 13 residues. Looked up from germline, CDR1 is DFQATT and CDR2 is SNEGSKA (reference sequence). The CDR3 loop reads CSARDPRGYGYTF. The CDR3 DNA, read in part, is TGCAGTGCTAGAGATCCAAGGGGCTACGGC.

This clone was found many times. From the germline J gene comes the end of the CDR3, since the read stops 3 residues before it. The chain combines TRBV19 with TRBJ2-7; the match to TRBD1 covers 8 bases. Germline CDR1 LNHDA, CDR2 SQIVND (reference sequence). This CDR3 comprises 15 residues. With 6 bases clipped from V and 2 bases from J, the junction kept 9 bases outside the gene matches. Here the CDR3 reads CASSTATGEPYEQYF. The part of the CDR3 DNA that was read is TGTGCCAGTAGCACCGCGACAGGGGAACCCTACGAG.

This clone was seen at least ten times. The observed sequence ends 3 residues before the CDR3 terminus, with the missing tail filled in from the germline J gene. The chain recombines TRBV20-1 with TRBJ2-1, with D possibly TRBD2 on 6 matching bases. The CDR3 contains 14 residues. Germline V gene data show CDR1 as DFQATT and CDR2 as SNEGSKA (reference sequence). The ends were cut back, 2 bases at V and 7 bases at J, with 15 bases in the middle. The covered CDR3 bases are TGCAGTGCTAGACCAAGACTAGTATGGAATGAG. It codes for CSARPRLVWNE. The full CDR3 protein is CSARPRLVWNEQFF.

This clone was counted at least ten times. Sequencing ends 3 residues short of the CDR3 end; the germline J gene provides the rest. The V and J genes are TRBV5-1 and TRBJ1-1; no firm D call. Per the germline V gene, CDR1 is SGHRS and CDR2 is YFSETQ. The CDR3 is made up of 14 amino acids. V lost 0 bases and J 0 bases, leaving 6 bases between the germline ends. CDR3 loop: CASSLDILNTEAFF. Partial CDR3 DNA: TGCGCCAGCAGCTTGGATATTCTGAACACTGAA.